The clone carrying this T cell receptor beta chain was observed a few times. A sample-barcoded 5' primer and a J-beta primer mix were used in a second PCR of roughly 6 to 12 cycles. TCRdb ran MiXCR on the 5' RACE reads and lists one entry per CDR3 protein. The top ten clones hold just under 25% of a sample with about 580,000 distinct CDR3 sequences, around half of them seen once. This sample was taken from a study of blood T cells in healthy people across ages. The V end lost 6 bases, the J end lost 8 bases, and 14 bases lay between the germline ends. Germline CDR1 DFQATT, CDR2 SNEGSKA (reference sequence). There are 12 residues in the CDR3. Donors gave 8 to 10 milliliters of peripheral blood apiece.

The sequence came from a man older than 75 in good health. The chain joins TRBV20-1 to TRBJ2-4; no clear D. Sequenced material: blood. In DNA, the CDR3 is TGCAGTGCGAACCCCAGTGGGGACATTCAGTACTTC. Its translation: CSANPSGDIQYF.